These 10 T cell receptor beta chains were sequenced from one sample in a study of blood T cell repertoires in COVID-19. Produced via immunoSEQ multiplex PCR; TCRdb's table is partial and in-frame only. The sample holds about 350,000 clones, about 87% seen once. The specimen was PBMCs or T cells enriched from blood (not recorded which). All receptors derive from a woman aged 25 to 39 who had recovered from COVID-19.

The chain couples TRBV11-2 to TRBJ2-7; 8 nucleotides line up with TRBD1. Trimming removed 5 bases from V and 2 bases from J; junction bases left unmatched: 5. The CDR3 is 14 residues long. From germline, CDR1 is SGHAT and CDR2 FQNNGV. Here the CDR3 DNA reads TGTGCCAGCAGCCCCGACAGGGGTCCCTACGAGCAGTACTTC. The encoded protein is CASSPDRGPYEQYF.

The chain carries TRBV7-8 and TRBJ2-6; D gene unclear. The germline gives CDR1 SGHVS, CDR2 FQNEAQ. Trimming left V 5 bases short and J 3 bases short, with 11 bases between. The CDR3 consists of 15 residues. CDR3 sequence: CASSSERFGANVLTF. The CDR3 DNA reads as TGTGCCAGCAGCAGCGAGAGGTTTGGGGCCAACGTCCTGACTTTC.

V usage is TRBV19 and J usage is TRBJ2-1; 9 nucleotides line up with TRBD2. J lost 3 bases, V lost 3 bases, and 6 bases had no gene match. CDR1 and CDR2 (germline): LNHDA, SQIVND (reference sequence). The CDR3 has 16 amino acids. As DNA, the CDR3 is TGTGCCAGTAGTATGGCAAGCGGGGGGATCTACAATGAGCAGTTCTTC. This gives the protein CASSMASGGIYNEQFF.

The rearrangement uses TRBV21-1 and TRBJ1-4. TRBV21-1 is flagged as a pseudogene. This CDR3 contains 13 residues. As DNA, the CDR3 is TGTGCCAGCAGAGGAGAAACTAATGAAAAACTGTTTTTT. It yields the protein CASRGETNEKLFF.

The J gene is TRBJ1-6, the V gene TRBV4-2; D unresolved. Germline assignment: CDR1 LGHNA and CDR2 YNFKEQ. V was pared by 8 bases and J by 10 bases, with 18 bases between. The CDR3 is 14 amino acids. The CDR3 loop is CASRRDLAGSPLHF. The CDR3 DNA is TGTGCCAGCCGTCGTGACTTGGCGGGGTCACCCCTCCACTTT.

The CDR3 reads CASSSLVYEQYF. CDR3 coding DNA: TGTGCCAGCAGTTCCCTAGTATACGAGCAGTACTTC. This chain joins TRBV6-2 or TRBV6-3 and TRBJ2-7; D is undetermined. Germline-derived CDR1 and CDR2 are MNHEY and SVGEGT. V was pared by 4 bases and J by 4 bases, with 8 bases between. The CDR3 is made up of 12 amino acids.

This clone was seen ten or more times. This chain joins TRBV7-9 and TRBJ2-7; the match to TRBD1 covers 9 bases. Germline V gives CDR1 SEHNR, CDR2 FQNEAQ (reference sequence). The CDR3 runs to 14 residues. V shed 5 bases, J shed 3 bases, and the junction held 5 bases outside the gene matches. The CDR3: CASSPRDRVYEQYF. In nucleotides, the CDR3 is TGTGCCAGCAGCCCCCGGGACAGGGTCTACGAGCAGTACTTC.

This sequence joins TRBV4-1 and TRBJ1-2, with D possibly being TRBD1 (6 bases). CDR3 length equals 15 residues. The germline gives CDR1 MGHRA, CDR2 YSYEKL. V was shortened by 2 bases and J by 8 bases, with 18 bases between the two germline ends. CDR3 nucleotides: TGCGCCAGCAGCCAATCTTTCTCGACAGGACACGGCTACACCTTC. Translated, it gives CASSQSFSTGHGYTF.

CDR3 sequence: CATATGTGDYEQYF. The DNA for the CDR3 is TGTGCCACCGCGACCGGGACAGGAGACTACGAGCAGTACTTC. The chain joins TRBV28 to TRBJ2-7, with 8 bases aligning to TRBD1. The CDR3 consists of 14 residues. V gave up 10 bases and J gave up 3 bases; unmatched junction bases: 11. Germline V CDR1 and CDR2: MDHEN, SYDVKM.

The chain uses TRBV5-4 and TRBJ2-7; 13 positions match TRBD2. The germline V gene encodes CDR1 SGHNT and CDR2 YYREEE (reference sequence). Unmatched junction bases numbered 4, after V lost 4 bases and J lost 0 bases. The CDR3 sequence is 16 residues long. CDR3 nucleotide sequence: TGTGCCAGCAGCGTACTAGCGGGGGGGCCCTCCTACGAGCAGTACTTC. Translating gives CASSVLAGGPSYEQYF. Filled out from reference TRBV5-4 and TRBJ2-7, the complete variable domain reads ETGVTQSPTHLIKTRGQQVTLRCSSQSGHNTVSWYQQALGQGPQFIFQYYREEENGRGNFPPRFSGLQFPNYSSELNVNALELDDSALYLCASSVLAGGPSYEQYFGPGTRLTVT.